What follows describes a single T cell receptor (beta chain). The sample comes from a study of T cell responses to AZD1222 COVID-19 vaccine. Measured with immunoSEQ multiplex PCR; TCRdb has only the in-frame clones, and not every one. The table lists more than 80,000 clones, 75% to 95% of them singletons. This CDR3 comprises 14 residues. Germline CDR1 and CDR2: SGHNT and YYREEE (reference sequence). The V segment lost 2 bases and the J segment 4 bases; nucleotides outside the gene matches: 2. Analyses pooled second doses at about 4 or about 12 weeks. This receptor was taken from an adult who received the AZD1222 COVID-19 vaccine. Sequenced material: peripheral blood, taken 28 days after the second AZD1222 dose. V and J are TRBV5-4 and TRBJ2-2; TRBD1 matches 7 bases. In DNA, the CDR3 is TGTGCCAGCAGCTTTGACAGGGCCACCGGGGAGCTGTTTTTT. Translation: CASSFDRATGELFF.